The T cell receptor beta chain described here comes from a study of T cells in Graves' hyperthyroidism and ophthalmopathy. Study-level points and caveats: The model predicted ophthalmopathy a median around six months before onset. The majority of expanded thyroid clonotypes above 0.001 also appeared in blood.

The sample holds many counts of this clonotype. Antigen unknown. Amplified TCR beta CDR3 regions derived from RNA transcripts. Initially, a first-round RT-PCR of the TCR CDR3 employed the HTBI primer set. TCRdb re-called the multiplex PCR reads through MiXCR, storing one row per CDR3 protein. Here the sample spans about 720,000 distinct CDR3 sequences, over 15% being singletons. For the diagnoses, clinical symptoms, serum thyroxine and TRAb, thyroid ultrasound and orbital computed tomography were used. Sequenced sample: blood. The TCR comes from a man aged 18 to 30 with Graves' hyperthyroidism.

The CDR3 nucleotides read TGTGCCAGCTCACCTGACAGGGCCGAGCAGTACTTC. Amino acids: CASSPDRAEQYF. The chain joins TRBV18 to TRBJ2-7, with 7 bases matching TRBD1. CDR1 KGHSH and CDR2 LQKENI come from the germline V gene. The CDR3 consists of 12 residues. V dropped 3 bases and J dropped 6; count of bases not matched to a gene: 2.